This TCR beta chain was recorded in a study of shared clonotypes between healthy human individuals. Broader study findings: Shared clonotypes across all four donors exceeded non-shared ones in generation probability.

Libraries were prepared by immunoSEQ multiplex PCR; TCRdb keeps only in-frame clonotypes and omits some of them. The data hold roughly 2.1 million clones, with about 92% observed a single time. As regards this clone: What it binds is not known.

The CDR3 contains 15 residues. V was shortened by 3 bases and J by 8 bases, with 17 bases between the two germline ends. From germline, CDR1 is SGHAT and CDR2 FQNNGV. Naive CD8 isolation took CD45RO-negative cells positively selected for CCR7 and excluded terminally differentiated effector memory CD45RA+ cells. This clonotype originated in a man aged 18 to 30 in good health. Some clones in this sample may be carry-over from other donors' samples. The chain is built from TRBV11-2 and TRBJ2-1, with D possibly TRBD2 on 6 matching bases. Sequenced: naive CD8+ T cells from PBMCs. The CDR3 sequence is CASSFGGTFSHEQFF. The CDR3 DNA is TGTGCCAGCAGCTTCGGCGGGACTTTCTCGCATGAGCAGTTCTTC.